This T cell receptor beta chain was captured in a study of blood T cell repertoires in COVID-19. For the study at large: The samples span acute and convalescent COVID-19 from the United States, Italy and Spain. T cells, B-cell-depleted T cells, or PBMCs supplied cDNA or gDNA.

The CDR3 has 14 amino acids. V gave up 5 bases and J gave up 4 bases; unmatched junction bases: 5. CDR1 and CDR2 from the germline V gene are SGHTA and FQGTGA. Study processing details: Cell counts per sample came from amplifying reference gene primers. Using immunoSEQ multiplex PCR, the repertoire was profiled, and TCRdb retains in-frame clones only, with some absent. The V and J calls and clone size come from that table; D and trimming were worked out from the DNA. The table records more than 95,000 clones, approximately 80% of them present only once. This receptor was obtained from a woman aged 80 or over with active or convalescent COVID-19. The specimen was peripheral blood. This chain connects TRBV7-3 to TRBJ2-1; TRBD2 aligns across 7 bases. The CDR3 DNA follows: TGTGCCAGCAGCCGTCGGGGGGATTACAATGAGCAGTTCTTC. Translating gives CASSRRGDYNEQFF.